The 24 T cell receptor beta chains presented below share a single source sample, sequenced in a study of cytomegalovirus exposure and HLA in healthy donors. Sequenced by immunoSEQ multiplex PCR; TCRdb stores in-frame clones only, minus some. The sample contains about 350,000 clones, 87% of which appear only once. Sequenced material: PBMCs. The receptors here all came from a woman younger than 45 in good health and CMV-seropositive.

The chain links TRBV10-3 to TRBJ2-7, with D unclear. Germline-derived CDR1 and CDR2 are ENHRY and SYGVKD. The CDR3 covers 13 residues. Trimming cost V 10 bases and J 3 bases, with 16 bases left between them. CDR3 coding DNA: TGTGCCACCCGTGCCGAATCCCACTACGAGCAGTACTTC. It yields the protein CATRAESHYEQYF.

The rearrangement joins TRBV4-3 to TRBJ2-1; TRBD2 matches 8 bases. This CDR3 comprises 17 residues. Trimming at V came to 0 bases and at J to 4 bases, leaving 8 bases not matched to a gene. Per the germline V gene, CDR1 is LGHNA and CDR2 is YSLEER. This CDR3 is CASSQDTAGGFYNEQFF. The CDR3, as DNA: TGCGCCAGCAGCCAAGATACGGCGGGAGGCTTTTACAATGAGCAGTTCTTC.

This chain connects TRBV13 to TRBJ1-3; D not certain. V was pared by 4 bases and J by 0 bases, with 16 bases between. Germline V gene sequence: CDR1 PRHDT, CDR2 FYEKMQ (reference sequence). The CDR3 consists of 17 residues. CDR3: CASSSISGTNSGNTIYF. The CDR3 DNA follows: TGTGCCAGCAGCTCGATCAGTGGCACTAACTCTGGAAACACCATATATTTT. The full variable domain, with the rest looked up from reference TRBV13 and TRBJ1-3, is AAGVIQSPRHLIKEKRETATLKCYPIPRHDTVYWYQQGPGQDPQFLISFYEKMQSDKGSIPDRFSAQQFSDYHSELNMSSLELGDSALYFCASSSISGTNSGNTIYFGEGSWLTVV.

The chain's CDR3 is CASSERVGSGSYNEQFF. DNA of the CDR3: TGTGCCAGCAGTGAAAGGGTTGGGAGCGGCTCCTACAATGAGCAGTTCTTC. J is TRBJ2-1 and V is TRBV6-1, with TRBD2 as a possible D gene (5 bases). The CDR3 extends over 17 amino acids. V gave up 2 bases and J gave up 0 bases, with 14 bases separating them. In germline, CDR1 is MNHNS, CDR2 SASEGT.

This clone was detected only a few times. V is TRBV6-6 and J is TRBJ1-1; D unclear. This CDR3 contains 12 residues. Germline assignment: CDR1 MNHNY and CDR2 SVGAGI (reference sequence). Between the trimmed V and J ends, which lost 8 bases and 6 bases, there was a span of 13 bases. CDR3 sequence (DNA): TGTGCCAGCTGCTGGGGAGGAGCTGAAGCTTTCTTT. Translation: CASCWGGAEAFF.

This chain uses TRBV5-4 with TRBJ2-3; no clear D. Germline CDR1 and CDR2: SGHNT and YYREEE (reference sequence). The CDR3 runs to 16 residues. Between the trimmed V and J ends, which lost 4 bases and 4 bases, there was a span of 19 bases. For the CDR3, the DNA is TGTGCCAGCAGCCAATACTTCGCGGCAGCCTCAGATACGCAGTATTTT. Amino acid sequence: CASSQYFAAASDTQYF. The full variable domain, with the rest looked up from reference TRBV5-4 and TRBJ2-3, is ETGVTQSPTHLIKTRGQQVTLRCSSQSGHNTVSWYQQALGQGPQFIFQYYREEENGRGNFPPRFSGLQFPNYSSELNVNALELDDSALYLCASSQYFAAASDTQYFGPGTRLTVL.

V and J are TRBV27 and TRBJ1-2; TRBD1 agrees at 11 bases. The CDR3 consists of 14 residues. Germline V gene sequence: CDR1 MNHEY, CDR2 SMNVEV (reference sequence). With 4 bases clipped from V and 3 bases from J, the junction kept 1 base outside the gene matches. The CDR3 here is CASSWGQGDYGYTF. The CDR3 bases are TGTGCCAGCAGTTGGGGACAGGGGGACTATGGCTACACCTTC.

The V gene is TRBV28, the J gene TRBJ1-2; TRBD1 is a possible D gene (6 bases). The CDR3 has 12 amino acids. The germline V gene encodes CDR1 MDHEN and CDR2 SYDVKM. The V gene lost 5 bases and the J gene lost 2 bases, with 6 bases spanning the gap. CDR3 protein: CASSTGNYGYTF. CDR3 DNA sequence: TGTGCCAGCAGTACAGGGAACTATGGCTACACCTTC.

This clone appeared a single time. This chain uses TRBV9 with TRBJ2-5; 13 bases match TRBD2. J gave up 4 bases and V 2 bases, and 5 bases lay outside the gene matches. Per germline, CDR1 SGDLS and CDR2 YYNGEE. This CDR3 is built from 16 residues. CDR3 protein: CASSVGGLAGRETQYF. The DNA of the CDR3 is TGTGCCAGCAGCGTCGGGGGACTAGCGGGGAGAGAGACCCAGTACTTC.

J is TRBJ2-2 and V is TRBV28; D is possibly TRBD1 (6 bases). The CDR3 is 15 amino acids. The germline V and J ends were trimmed by 7 bases and 1 base, with 13 bases remaining between them. The germline V gene encodes CDR1 MDHEN and CDR2 SYDVKM. The CDR3 here is CASNRIRGNTGELFF. The CDR3 DNA follows: TGTGCCAGCAACAGGATCAGGGGGAACACCGGGGAGCTGTTTTTT.

The V call is TRBV6-5, the J call TRBJ2-7, with D unclear. The ends were cut back, 0 bases at V and 5 bases at J, with 8 bases in the middle. This CDR3 region has 13 residues. The germline V gene has CDR1 MNHEY and CDR2 SVGAGI. The CDR3 region is CASSYSKVDEQYF. CDR3 bases: TGTGCCAGCAGTTACTCGAAGGTGGACGAGCAGTACTTC.

This clone was observed a few times. The chain couples TRBV4-3 to TRBJ2-3; D is possibly TRBD2 (6 bases). Trimming shortened V by 0 bases and J by 1 base, and 14 bases separated the two germline ends. Germline CDR1 and CDR2: LGHNA and YSLEER. This CDR3 is built from 17 residues. The CDR3 is CASSQDVGPGGTDTQYF. The DNA for the CDR3 is TGCGCCAGCAGCCAAGATGTGGGGCCGGGGGGCACAGATACGCAGTATTTT.

This clone came up a few times. The rearrangement uses TRBV6-1 and TRBJ1-1, with D maybe TRBD1 (5 bases). The V gene's germline CDR1 is MNHNS and CDR2 SASEGT. Trimming stripped 11 bases from V and 2 bases from J, with 15 bases between. The CDR3 is made up of 13 amino acids. In DNA, the CDR3 is TGTGCCGGAAGTAGGGGTGAAAACACTGAAGCTTTCTTT. It encodes CAGSRGENTEAFF.

In this sample, this clone turned up once. The rearrangement links TRBV28 to TRBJ2-7; TRBD2 aligns across 8 bases. V trimming: 6 bases; J trimming: 2 bases; junction bases outside the gene matches: 6. The CDR3 is 14 amino acids. CDR1 and CDR2 (germline): MDHEN, SYDVKM. The CDR3 reads CASSSGRGAYEQYF. As DNA, the CDR3 is TGTGCCAGCAGCTCTGGGCGGGGGGCCTACGAGCAGTACTTC.

The V and J genes are TRBV6-1 and TRBJ2-1; TRBD2 matches 7 bases. V was clipped by 6 bases and J by 10 bases; unmatched bases: 15. CDR1 and CDR2 (germline): MNHNS, SASEGT. This CDR3 is built from 15 residues. The CDR3 region is CASSIRMGGAVEQFF. CDR3 DNA sequence: TGTGCCAGCAGCATCCGCATGGGAGGGGCCGTGGAGCAGTTCTTC.

V gene TRBV6-5 combines with J gene TRBJ1-2; 9 nucleotides line up with TRBD1. V shed 2 bases and J 4 bases; nucleotides not matched to a gene: 5. The CDR3 is 15 amino acids. From germline, CDR1 is MNHEY and CDR2 SVGAGI. The CDR3 here is CASSYRDRALYGYTF. DNA for the CDR3: TGTGCCAGCAGTTACCGGGACAGGGCTCTCTATGGCTACACCTTC.

The chain uses TRBV7-3 and TRBJ2-7; 7 positions match TRBD2. The CDR3 has 17 residues. With 5 bases clipped from V and 2 bases from J, the junction kept 15 bases outside the gene matches. CDR1 is SGHTA and CDR2 is FQGTGA in the germline V gene. CDR3 sequence: CASSPNAWEGLAYEQYF. Here the CDR3 DNA reads TGTGCCAGCAGCCCTAACGCATGGGAGGGCCTTGCCTACGAGCAGTACTTC.

V usage is TRBV5-6 and J usage is TRBJ2-4; D is ambiguous. Germline V gives CDR1 SGHDT, CDR2 YYEEEE. The CDR3 totals 13 residues. Trimming left V 2 bases short and J 2 bases short, with 5 bases between. The CDR3 DNA is TGTGCCAGCAGCTTTTCTCCCAAAAACATTCAGTACTTC. Protein product: CASSFSPKNIQYF.

The sample holds one count of this clone. V is TRBV7-3 and J is TRBJ2-3, with a weak D call TRBD1 (5 bases). CDR3 length equals 16 residues. The V gene's germline CDR1 is SGHTA and CDR2 FQGTGA. V was shortened by 5 bases and J by 6 bases, with 21 bases between the two germline ends. The CDR3 sequence is CASSAQGVGGADTQYF. The CDR3 nucleotides are TGTGCCAGCAGCGCCCAAGGTGTAGGTGGGGCGGATACGCAGTATTTT. Based on the CDR3 plus reference TRBV7-3 and TRBJ2-3, the full variable domain is GAGVSQTPSNKVTEKGKYVELRCDPISGHTALYWYRQSLGQGPEFLIYFQGTGAADDSGLPNDRFFAVRPEGSVSTLKIQRTERGDSAVYLCASSAQGVGGADTQYFGPGTRLTVL.

This chain connects TRBV4-1 to TRBJ1-2; D uncertain. The CDR3 is 15 residues long. Trimming stripped 1 base from V and 2 bases from J, with 11 bases between. Germline CDR1 reads MGHRA; CDR2 reads YSYEKL. CDR3 amino acids: CASSQVRRTNYGYTF. The DNA of the CDR3 is TGCGCCAGCAGCCAAGTGAGAAGAACCAACTATGGCTACACCTTC.

The V and J genes are TRBV27 and TRBJ2-4; a possible D gene is TRBD1 (6 bases). Germline V gene sequence: CDR1 MNHEY, CDR2 SMNVEV (reference sequence). V was pared by 7 bases and J by 1 base, with 14 bases between. The CDR3 runs 15 residues. The CDR3 region is CASMWAGAAKNIQYF. CDR3 nucleotides: TGTGCCAGCATGTGGGCAGGGGCGGCCAAAAACATTCAGTACTTC.

This CDR3 reads CASSDSGSSGANVLTF. The CDR3 nucleotides read TGTGCCAGCAGTGACTCGGGTAGCTCTGGGGCCAACGTCCTGACTTTC. The rearrangement links TRBV6-4 to TRBJ2-6; no definite D call. CDR1 and CDR2 (germline): MRHNA, SNTAGT. V was trimmed by 0 bases and J by 0 bases, leaving 6 bases between them. CDR3 length: 16 amino acids.

This chain uses TRBV2 with TRBJ1-2, with 8 bases lining up with TRBD1. J was trimmed by 0 bases and V by 10 bases; bases with no gene match: 4. CDR1 and CDR2 (germline): SNHLY, FYNNEI. CDR3 size: 13 residues. CDR3 residues: CATSRGPNYGYTF. In DNA form, the CDR3 reads TGTGCCACCTCCAGGGGGCCTAACTATGGCTACACCTTC.

The CDR3 DNA sequence: TGTGCCTGGAGCGGTCTTTCGGCGGGAGGGCCGTCCTACAATGAGCAGTTCTTC. As protein: CAWSGLSAGGPSYNEQFF. The chain links TRBV30 to TRBJ2-1; TRBD2 matches at 9 bases. V shed 3 bases, J shed 1 base, and the junction held 13 bases outside the gene matches. The CDR3 is made up of 18 amino acids. The germline V gene encodes CDR1 GTSNPN and CDR2 SVGIG (reference sequence).